The 15 T cell receptor beta chains below come from one sample, sequenced in a study of CD8 T cell repertoires and HIV-1 epitope variants. Assay: immunoSEQ multiplex PCR; the TCRdb copy retains only in-frame clones and omits some. The profile shows about 90,000 clones, 70% to 75% of them singletons. The sample consisted of uncultured baseline CD8+ T cells from peripheral blood mononuclear cells (PBMCs). These receptors came from a male donor with HIV.

The chain carries TRBV6-1 and TRBJ2-7; D gene unclear. The CDR3 contains 13 residues. V lost 7 bases and J lost 0, with 10 bases in between. From germline, CDR1 is MNHNS and CDR2 SASEGT. The CDR3 protein is CASIDSHSYEQYF. The CDR3 nucleotides are TGTGCCAGCATAGACTCTCACTCCTACGAGCAGTACTTC.

This clone was observed once. The rearrangement uses TRBV5-4 and TRBJ2-7, with TRBD2 matching over 12 bases. The CDR3 covers 16 residues. The V gene end was trimmed by 5 bases and the J gene end by 0 bases; junction bases not matched to a gene: 6. Germline V CDR1 and CDR2: SGHNT, YYREEE (reference sequence). The CDR3 loop reads CASRDRLAGVSYEQYF. The DNA for the CDR3 is TGTGCCAGCAGGGACAGACTAGCGGGGGTCTCCTACGAGCAGTACTTC.

The rearrangement joins TRBV7-9 to TRBJ2-1; D is possibly TRBD1 (6 bases). V lost 6 bases and J 6 bases, leaving 18 bases between the germline ends. The length of the CDR3 is 15 residues. Germline lookup yields CDR1 SEHNR and CDR2 FQNEAQ (reference sequence). CDR3 loop: CASRKQGTSANEQFF. CDR3 nucleotide sequence: TGTGCCAGCAGAAAACAGGGTACGTCAGCCAATGAGCAGTTCTTC.

This clone has more than one count but fewer than ten. This sequence joins TRBV28 and TRBJ1-3; D call uncertain. The CDR3 spans 14 residues. The V end was cut by 3 bases, the J end by 0 bases, with 6 bases between. The germline V gene encodes CDR1 MDHEN and CDR2 SYDVKM. The CDR3 is CASSLYFSGNTIYF. The DNA of the CDR3 is TGTGCCAGCAGTTTGTACTTCTCTGGAAACACCATATATTTT.

This clone was seen only once. The DNA of the CDR3 is TGTGCCAGCAGTAGGCAGGGTTCCTGGAACGAGCAGTACTTC. It translates to CASSRQGSWNEQYF. The chain carries TRBV27 and TRBJ2-7; D perhaps matches TRBD1 (5 bases). The CDR3 runs to 14 residues. Germline CDR1 and CDR2: MNHEY and SMNVEV (reference sequence). Trimming removed 5 bases at V and 5 bases at J, with 16 bases between.

The rearrangement uses TRBV7-9 and TRBJ2-7, with TRBD1 as a possible D gene (6 bases). The CDR3 runs to 14 residues. V was trimmed by 1 base and J by 2 bases, leaving 9 bases between them. Germline CDR1 reads SEHNR; CDR2 reads FQNEAQ (reference sequence). CDR3 in amino acids: CASSLVDSTYEQYF. The DNA for the CDR3 is TGTGCCAGCAGCTTAGTGGACAGTACCTACGAGCAGTACTTC. Combining the CDR3 with reference TRBV7-9 and TRBJ2-7 gives the whole variable domain DTGVSQNPRHKITKRGQNVTFRCDPISEHNRLYWYRQTLGQGPEFLTYFQNEAQLEKSRLLSDRFSAERPKGSFSTLEIQRTEQGDSAMYLCASSLVDSTYEQYFGPGTRLTVT.

This rearrangement joins TRBV28 to TRBJ1-6; D uncertain. Germline V lookup: CDR1 MDHEN, CDR2 SYDVKM. Deletions cut 8 bases from V and 7 bases from J, with 15 bases between. CDR3 length: 14 amino acids. This CDR3 is CASSEGWRNSPLHF. In nucleotides, the CDR3 is TGTGCCAGCTCGGAAGGATGGCGGAATTCACCCCTCCACTTT.

The count of this clone is one. This CDR3 is CASSIPPRGYNEQFF. CDR3 nucleotides: TGTGCCAGTAGTATCCCCCCGAGGGGCTACAATGAGCAGTTCTTC. The V and J genes are TRBV19 and TRBJ2-1, with D perhaps being TRBD1 or TRBD2 (5 bases each). The CDR3 runs 15 residues. Trimming shortened V by 3 bases and J by 3 bases, and 12 bases separated the two germline ends. Germline-derived CDR1 and CDR2 are LNHDA and SQIVND (reference sequence).

This clone was recorded once. V is TRBV11-2 and J is TRBJ1-1; D ambiguous. With 5 bases removed from V and 4 bases from J, the gap between germline ends came to 5 bases. Germline V CDR1 and CDR2: SGHAT, FQNNGV. The CDR3 extends over 11 amino acids. Here the CDR3 DNA reads TGTGCCAGCAGCCGCGTCACTGAAGCTTTCTTT. Protein product: CASSRVTEAFF.

This chain uses TRBV5-1 with TRBJ2-3, with a possible D match to TRBD1 (5 bases). Between the trimmed V and J ends, which lost 2 bases and 2 bases, there was a span of 12 bases. CDR3 length: 15 residues. Germline V gene sequence: CDR1 SGHRS, CDR2 YFSETQ. The CDR3 DNA follows: TGCGCCAGCAGCTTAGGGCAGGGTTTCACAGATACGCAGTATTTT. It translates to CASSLGQGFTDTQYF.

V and J are TRBV7-9 and TRBJ2-5; a possible D gene is TRBD1 (5 bases). The CDR3 consists of 16 residues. Per germline, CDR1 SEHNR and CDR2 FQNEAQ (reference sequence). Trimming took 5 bases from V and 3 from J, leaving 19 bases between them. The CDR3 here is CASSPNHKRQKETQYF. The DNA of the CDR3 is TGTGCCAGCAGCCCGAACCACAAAAGACAGAAAGAGACCCAGTACTTC.

The chain recombines TRBV5-1 with TRBJ2-1; 7 nucleotides match TRBD1. The germline CDR1 and CDR2 sequences are SGHRS and YFSETQ. The CDR3 is 15 amino acids. The J segment lost 8 bases and the V segment lost 3 bases, leaving 11 bases of the junction unmatched. Here the CDR3 reads CASSYEGGPGYEQFF. The CDR3 nucleotides read TGCGCCAGCAGCTACGAAGGGGGCCCGGGTTATGAGCAGTTCTTC. The full variable domain, in which reference TRBV5-1 and TRBJ2-1 provide the parts outside the CDR3, is KAGVTQTPRYLIKTRGQQVTLSCSPISGHRSVSWYQQTPGQGLQFLFEYFSETQRNKGNFPGRFSGRQFSNSRSEMNVSTLELGDSALYLCASSYEGGPGYEQFFGPGTRLTVL.

This chain uses TRBV7-2 with TRBJ1-5; D is uncertain. Between the trimmed V and J ends, which lost 5 bases and 0 bases, there was a span of 11 bases. This CDR3 spans 15 amino acids. Germline V gives CDR1 SGHTA, CDR2 FQGNSA. CDR3 DNA sequence: TGTGCCAGCAGCCCCGCTTCGGGTAGCAATCAGCCCCAGCATTTT. Protein: CASSPASGSNQPQHF. The whole variable domain, remainder taken from reference TRBV7-2 and TRBJ1-5, is GAGVSQSPSNKVTEKGKDVELRCDPISGHTALYWYRQSLGQGLEFLIYFQGNSAPDKSGLPSDRFSAERTGGSVSTLTIQRTQQEDSAVYLCASSPASGSNQPQHFGDGTRLSIL.

A single count supports this clone. CDR3 in amino acids: CASSLVGDEKLFF. The CDR3 DNA follows: TGTGCCAGCAGTTTAGTGGGGGATGAAAAACTGTTTTTT. The rearrangement uses TRBV28 and TRBJ1-4, with D tentatively TRBD1 (5 bases). The V gene's germline CDR1 is MDHEN and CDR2 SYDVKM. The CDR3 loop spans 13 amino acids. V lost 2 bases, J lost 6 bases, and 7 bases lay in between.

The rearrangement links TRBV20-1 to TRBJ2-1; tentatively, D is TRBD2 (6 bases). The CDR3 is made up of 10 amino acids. From germline, CDR1 is DFQATT and CDR2 SNEGSKA (reference sequence). V gave up 2 bases and J gave up 10 bases, with 6 bases separating them. Here the CDR3 DNA reads TGCAGTGCTAGACGGGGGGAGCAGTTCTTC. This encodes CSARRGEQFF.